These 32 T cell receptor beta chains were sequenced from one sample in a study of blood T cell repertoires in COVID-19. Data came from immunoSEQ multiplex PCR; TCRdb stores just in-frame clones and leaves some out. The sample gives just over 650,000 clones, about 87% of which show up once; 0.2% to 0.3% is in the top ten. The sequencing sample was made of peripheral blood. The receptors originated from a woman aged 18-35 years with acute or convalescent COVID-19.

This sequence joins TRBV7-3 and TRBJ2-3; the D is unclear. V was pared by 0 bases and J by 6 bases, with 13 bases between. The V gene's germline CDR1 is SGHTA and CDR2 FQGTGA. The CDR3 is 15 amino acids. Here the CDR3 reads CASSLTSGIWDTQYF. The CDR3 DNA sequence: TGTGCCAGCAGCTTAACCTCAGGAATCTGGGATACGCAGTATTTT.

V and J are TRBV19 and TRBJ2-5, with 12 bases lining up with TRBD2. Germline CDR1 LNHDA, CDR2 SQIVND (reference sequence). Unmatched junction bases numbered 0, after V lost 2 bases and J lost 5 bases. This CDR3 has 14 residues. The DNA for the CDR3 is TGTGCCAGTAGTATACTAGCGGGGGGGGAGACCCAGTACTTC. Protein sequence: CASSILAGGETQYF.

The chain recombines TRBV9 with TRBJ2-2; tentative D call: TRBD1 (6 bases). Trimming shortened V by 4 bases and J by 7 bases, and 17 bases separated the two germline ends. Looked up from germline, CDR1 is SGDLS and CDR2 is YYNGEE. This CDR3 comprises 15 residues. DNA for the CDR3: TGTGCCAGCAGCCCTAGCAGGGGCCTGAGCGGGGAGCTGTTTTTT. The encoded protein is CASSPSRGLSGELFF.

This clone was seen only once. The rearrangement joins TRBV5-1 to TRBJ1-1; D is ambiguous. The CDR3 consists of 14 residues. Germline CDR1 is SGHRS and CDR2 is YFSETQ. V dropped 1 base and J dropped 7 bases, with 14 bases sitting between them. The CDR3, as DNA: TGCGCCAGCAGCTTGTGGGGAGGAAATAATGAAGCTTTCTTT. It translates to CASSLWGGNNEAFF. The full variable domain, completed using reference TRBV5-1 and TRBJ1-1, is KAGVTQTPRYLIKTRGQQVTLSCSPISGHRSVSWYQQTPGQGLQFLFEYFSETQRNKGNFPGRFSGRQFSNSRSEMNVSTLELGDSALYLCASSLWGGNNEAFFGQGTRLTVV.

About this clone: The sample contains more than one DNA sequence encoding this CDR3. Written as DNA, the CDR3 is TGTGCCAGCAGTTACTCCGGTGAAGCTTTCTTT. Residues: CASSYSGEAFF. The chain couples TRBV6-5 to TRBJ1-1; unclear D gene. Germline values: CDR1 MNHEY, CDR2 SVGAGI. The CDR3 sequence is 11 residues long. V dropped 0 bases and J dropped 7 bases, with 3 bases sitting between them.

The chain is built from TRBV12-3 or TRBV12-4 and TRBJ1-2, with unresolved D. Trimming cost V 5 bases and J 4 bases, with 8 bases left between them. The CDR3 is 12 amino acids. The CDR3 loop reads CASSPQIYGYTF. In DNA form, the CDR3 reads TGTGCCAGCAGTCCCCAAATCTATGGCTACACCTTC.

The chain carries TRBV5-6 and TRBJ1-5; possible D gene TRBD1, 5 bases. V lost 0 bases to trimming and J lost 4 bases, with 17 bases between them. This CDR3 contains 17 residues. Germline CDR1 reads SGHDT; CDR2 reads YYEEEE. The CDR3 DNA reads as TGTGCCAGCAGCTTGGGAACAGGTGGATTCTTAAATCAGCCCCAGCATTTT. Its translation is CASSLGTGGFLNQPQHF.

V is TRBV4-3 and J is TRBJ1-2; 10 bases fit TRBD1. J lost 4 bases, V lost 1 base, and 6 bases had no gene match. CDR3 size: 16 residues. Germline lookup yields CDR1 LGHNA and CDR2 YSLEER. In DNA form, the CDR3 reads TGCGCCAGCAGCCAAGTCCGGGACAGGGGTGGCTATGGCTACACCTTC. Residues: CASSQVRDRGGYGYTF.

In this sample, this clone turned up once. The chain carries TRBV9 and TRBJ2-2; tentatively, D is TRBD2 (5 bases). CDR3 length: 14 residues. CDR1 SGDLS and CDR2 YYNGEE come from the germline V gene. The V end was cut by 0 bases, the J end by 5 bases, with 8 bases between. CDR3 loop: CASSVADWTGELFF. Here the CDR3 DNA reads TGTGCCAGCAGCGTAGCGGACTGGACCGGGGAGCTGTTTTTT.

This chain links TRBV12-5 with TRBJ2-2, with 8 bases fitting TRBD1. Unmatched junction bases numbered 3, after V lost 7 bases and J lost 5 bases. Germline V gene data show CDR1 as LGHNT and CDR2 as FRNRAP. The CDR3 is 13 amino acids. CDR3 nucleotides: TGTGCTAGTGAACAGGGGGGAACCGGGGAGCTGTTTTTT. It specifies CASEQGGTGELFF.

This clone was detected once. CDR3 sequence (DNA): TGTGCCGACAGTTTTAGGGGCAGGGGGCTTGGCTACACCTTC. This encodes CADSFRGRGLGYTF. The chain links TRBV2 to TRBJ1-2; 8 bases are a match to TRBD1. CDR1 is SNHLY, CDR2 FYNNEI, per germline. This CDR3 has 14 residues. V shed 11 bases and J 7 bases; nucleotides not matched to a gene: 15.

This chain joins TRBV19 and TRBJ1-4; D may be TRBD1 (6 bases). CDR1 is LNHDA and CDR2 is SQIVND in the germline V gene (reference sequence). With 3 bases removed from V and 4 bases from J, the gap between germline ends came to 6 bases. This CDR3 comprises 13 residues. The CDR3: CASSMDSNEKLFF. In DNA form, the CDR3 reads TGTGCCAGTAGTATGGACAGTAATGAAAAACTGTTTTTT.

This rearrangement joins TRBV2 to TRBJ1-5; weak D call: TRBD1 (6 bases). The CDR3 spans 14 residues. The germline V and J ends were trimmed by 5 bases and 3 bases, with 11 bases remaining between them. The germline gives CDR1 SNHLY, CDR2 FYNNEI. The CDR3 spells CASSSDSVNQPQHF. DNA for the CDR3: TGTGCCAGCAGTTCGGACAGTGTCAATCAGCCCCAGCATTTT.

The CDR3 nucleotides are TGTGCCAGCAGCTTATTAAGGGTTGAGGGTTGGACTGAAGCTTTCTTT. This sequence encodes CASSLLRVEGWTEAFF. The chain is built from TRBV7-2 and TRBJ1-1; D is undetermined. The CDR3 runs 16 residues. Per germline, CDR1 SGHTA and CDR2 FQGNSA. The V and J ends lost 2 bases and 5 bases respectively, with 18 bases between them.

V is TRBV7-2 and J is TRBJ1-6, with 8 positions matching TRBD1. The germline CDR1 and CDR2 sequences are SGHTA and FQGNSA. V shed 2 bases and J 3 bases; nucleotides not matched to a gene: 3. This CDR3 contains 16 residues. The CDR3 DNA reads TGTGCCAGCAGCTTAAGGACAGGGATCTATAATTCACCCCTCCACTTT. As protein: CASSLRTGIYNSPLHF.

This chain links TRBV5-1 with TRBJ1-4; the match to TRBD1 covers 11 bases. V trimming: 4 bases; J trimming: 8 bases; junction bases outside the gene matches: 10. The CDR3 spans 16 residues. Germline values: CDR1 SGHRS, CDR2 YFSETQ. CDR3 coding DNA: TGCGCCAGCAGCCCCCGGACAGGGGGCCCGGGCGAAAAACTGTTTTTT. It specifies CASSPRTGGPGEKLFF.

The rearrangement links TRBV4-1 to TRBJ2-7; D is ambiguous. Germline V gene data show CDR1 as MGHRA and CDR2 as YSYEKL. The CDR3 has 14 amino acids. The V end was cut by 1 base, the J end by 3 bases, with 10 bases between. CDR3 loop: CASSQVYYLYEQYF. The CDR3 DNA is TGCGCCAGCAGCCAAGTCTACTACCTCTACGAGCAGTACTTC.

The CDR3 region has the DNA TGTGCCAGCAGTTCCCCCGGTCGCACTGAAGCTTTCTTT. Amino acids: CASSSPGRTEAFF. The chain recombines TRBV12-3 or TRBV12-4 with TRBJ1-1, with D unresolved. CDR3 length: 13 residues. V gave up 4 bases and J gave up 4 bases, with 10 bases separating them.

The CDR3 spells CASSYSGTGNYGYTF. CDR3 coding DNA: TGTGCCAGCAGTTACTCGGGGACAGGGAACTATGGCTACACCTTC. The chain joins TRBV6-5 to TRBJ1-2; 9 bases are a match to TRBD1. V lost 0 bases to trimming and J lost 2 bases; unmatched junction nucleotides: 1. Germline loops: CDR1 MNHEY, CDR2 SVGAGI. The CDR3 contains 15 residues.

The V and J genes are TRBV20-1 and TRBJ2-7, with 9 nucleotides matching TRBD2. The CDR3 length is 13 residues. V lost 3 bases to trimming and J lost 2 bases; unmatched junction nucleotides: 2. The germline V gene has CDR1 DFQATT and CDR2 SNEGSKA (reference sequence). The CDR3 loop reads CSASAGGAYEQYF. The CDR3 region has the DNA TGCAGTGCTAGTGCGGGGGGGGCCTACGAGCAGTACTTC.

This clone was counted a single time. This chain connects TRBV24-1 to TRBJ2-2, with 7 bases lining up with TRBD1. This CDR3 is built from 14 residues. V lost 9 bases to trimming and J lost 1 base; unmatched junction nucleotides: 4. CDR1 is KGHDR and CDR2 is SFDVKD in the germline V gene. The CDR3 DNA is TGTGCCACCCAAGGGGGCTGGAACACCGGGGAGCTGTTTTTT. Amino acid sequence: CATQGGWNTGELFF.

V and J are TRBV4-2 and TRBJ2-1; possibly TRBD2 for D (6 bases). V was clipped by 3 bases and J by 0 bases, with 12 bases between them. This CDR3 spans 16 amino acids. Germline lookup yields CDR1 LGHNA and CDR2 YNFKEQ. The CDR3 DNA is TGTGCCAGCAGCCATCTGCGGAGGGGCTCCTACAATGAGCAGTTCTTC. Amino acids: CASSHLRRGSYNEQFF.

This clone showed up just a few times. V usage is TRBV25-1 and J usage is TRBJ2-2, with TRBD1 matching over 9 bases. CDR3 length equals 16 residues. V gave up 2 bases and J gave up 1 base; unmatched junction bases: 2. Germline CDR1 reads MGHDK; CDR2 reads SYGVNS. The CDR3 DNA reads TGTGCCAGCAGTGAACAGGACAGGGGGAACACCGGGGAGCTGTTTTTT. As protein: CASSEQDRGNTGELFF.

This sequence joins TRBV3-1 (or the pseudogene TRBV3-2) and TRBJ2-2, with D possibly TRBD1 on 5 matching bases. The CDR3 sequence is 14 residues long. Germline V CDR1 and CDR2: LGHDT, YNNKEL (reference sequence). Trimming cost V 4 bases and J 6 bases, with 12 bases left between them. The CDR3 DNA sequence: TGTGCCAGCAGCCGTCCGATAGGGGCCGGGGAGCTGTTTTTT. This codes for CASSRPIGAGELFF.

V and J are TRBV5-1 and TRBJ1-1; 10 bases are shared with TRBD1. CDR1 and CDR2 (germline): SGHRS, YFSETQ. There are 15 residues in the CDR3. V dropped 3 bases and J dropped 6; count of bases not matched to a gene: 8. The CDR3 bases are TGCGCCAGCAGCTACTCAACCGGGACAGGGGCTGAAGCTTTCTTT. This gives the protein CASSYSTGTGAEAFF. The full variable domain, its missing parts supplied by reference TRBV5-1 and TRBJ1-1, is KAGVTQTPRYLIKTRGQQVTLSCSPISGHRSVSWYQQTPGQGLQFLFEYFSETQRNKGNFPGRFSGRQFSNSRSEMNVSTLELGDSALYLCASSYSTGTGAEAFFGQGTRLTVV.

The chain couples TRBV6-5 to TRBJ1-2, with TRBD1 identical over 11 bases. Germline loops: CDR1 MNHEY, CDR2 SVGAGI. Germline trimming cut 7 bases from V and 5 bases from J; bases unmatched to any gene: 6. The CDR3 has 14 amino acids. The CDR3 DNA reads TGTGCCAGCACCCTGGGACAGGGGGGGTATGGCTACACCTTC. Its translation is CASTLGQGGYGYTF.

The chain's CDR3 is CATGPTGETEAFF. CDR3 bases: TGTGCCACCGGCCCTACAGGGGAAACTGAAGCTTTCTTT. This chain links TRBV19 with TRBJ1-1, with 7 bases identical to TRBD1. This CDR3 is built from 13 residues. Germline CDR1 LNHDA, CDR2 SQIVND (reference sequence). The J segment lost 5 bases and the V segment lost 10 bases, leaving 10 bases of the junction unmatched. Based on the CDR3 plus reference TRBV19 and TRBJ1-1, the full variable domain is DGGITQSPKYLFRKEGQNVTLSCEQNLNHDAMYWYRQDPGQGLRLIYYSQIVNDFQKGDIAEGYSVSREKKESFPLTVTSAQKNPTAFYLCATGPTGETEAFFGQGTRLTVV.

Regarding this clone: The identical CDR3 is also encoded by other nucleotide sequences in the sample. The rearrangement joins TRBV30 to TRBJ1-6; D is uncertain. This CDR3 comprises 14 residues. Per the germline V gene, CDR1 is GTSNPN and CDR2 is SVGIG (reference sequence). V lost 0 bases, J lost 6 bases, and 9 bases lay in between. DNA for the CDR3: TGTGCCTGGAGTGTACTCGGCGGTAATTCACCCCTCCACTTT. Translated, it gives CAWSVLGGNSPLHF.

The gene calls are TRBV6-4 and TRBJ2-2; 13 bases are a match to TRBD2. V was pared by 5 bases and J by 5 bases, with 5 bases of the junction left unmatched. The germline V gene has CDR1 MRHNA and CDR2 SNTAGT. This CDR3 is built from 16 residues. The CDR3 reads CASSPGTSGETGELFF. The CDR3 DNA reads as TGTGCCAGCAGTCCCGGGACTAGCGGGGAAACCGGGGAGCTGTTTTTT.

The chain couples TRBV7-8 to TRBJ1-2; 7 positions match TRBD1. V was clipped by 6 bases and J by 2 bases; unmatched bases: 6. CDR1 is SGHVS, CDR2 FQNEAQ, per germline. The CDR3 sequence is 14 residues long. The chain's CDR3 is CASRGPGQNYGYTF. The CDR3 nucleotides are TGTGCCAGCAGGGGACCGGGACAGAACTATGGCTACACCTTC.

V and J are TRBV7-9 and TRBJ1-2; D is unresolved. The CDR3 extends over 11 amino acids. CDR1 is SEHNR, CDR2 FQNEAQ, per germline (reference sequence). V was clipped by 5 bases and J by 7 bases, with 8 bases between them. CDR3 sequence: CASSPLSGYTF. The CDR3 region has the DNA TGTGCCAGCAGCCCCCTGAGTGGCTACACCTTC.

This clone appeared a few times. This chain links TRBV7-9 with TRBJ1-2; no definite D call. The V gene's germline CDR1 is SEHNR and CDR2 FQNEAQ (reference sequence). V lost 1 base, J lost 8 bases, and 11 bases lay in between. The CDR3 length is 13 residues. This CDR3 is CASSLGEWRGYTF. The CDR3 nucleotides read TGTGCCAGCAGCTTAGGGGAGTGGAGGGGCTACACCTTC.